The TCR beta chain described here comes from a study of Ad26.COV2.S vaccination and SARS-CoV-2 variants. This table comes from immunoSEQ multiplex PCR, and its TCRdb copy is limited to in-frame clones, with some not included. The profile shows around 320,000 clones, roughly 84% of them singletons. Germline CDR1 reads MNHEY; CDR2 reads SVGAGI. The CDR3 contains 11 residues. V gave up 6 bases and J gave up 10 bases, with 9 bases separating them. The treatment: around 19 received Ad26.COV2.S at low or high dose, single or two shots; about 5 received placebo; per-sample allocation not given. Sampling happened 63 days after the first vaccine or placebo injection.

Sequencing used peripheral blood, obtained in a trial of Ad26.COV2.S vaccine versus placebo. The receptor's source is a person aged 18-65 years who received the Ad26.COV2.S COVID-19 vaccine or a placebo. The genes are TRBV6-5 and TRBJ1-4, with D hard to call. The CDR3: CASREGRKLFF. CDR3 coding DNA: TGTGCCAGCAGGGAGGGCAGAAAACTGTTTTTT.